This is a list of T cell receptor beta chains from one sample in a study of CD8 T cells in Susac syndrome. Via MiXCR, TCRdb re-called the immunoSEQ multiplex PCR reads, giving one row per CDR3 protein. The sample includes 140,000 to 150,000 distinct CDR3 sequences, 95% of them seen just once. Sequencing was done on a sample of CD4+ T cells from PBMCs. The receptors derive from a human donor with multiple sclerosis. The CDR3 runs from the conserved cysteine through the conserved F or W.

TRBV20-1,TRBJ2-1,CSARGLVSYNEQFF
TRBV29-1,TRBJ2-5,CSVEGQVQETQYF
TRBV13,TRBJ1-2,CASTDGYTF
TRBV11-2,TRBJ2-1,CASRPITGPSYNEQFF
TRBV3-1,TRBJ1-3,CASSHQDRDSPYF
TRBV11-2,TRBJ2-7,CASSPIKRAGQYEQYF
TRBV19,TRBJ2-1,CASSHRQGRNEQFF
TRBV30,TRBJ2-5,CAWGSRVGGGTQYF
TRBV20-1,TRBJ1-1,CSANVAGKNTEAFF
TRBV9,TRBJ1-6,CASSVAAGGSPLHF
TRBV2,TRBJ2-1,CASRRDNSYNEQFF
TRBV29-1,TRBJ1-2,CSVIPLGQNYGYTF
TRBV12-3/TRBV12-4,TRBJ1-5,CASNLGQGVGQPQHF
TRBV24-1,TRBJ2-1,CATSDPTGGSYNEQFF
TRBV4-3,TRBJ2-5,CASSQVAGGRETQYF
TRBV29-1,TRBJ1-1,CSVDRVTEAFF
TRBV20-1,TRBJ1-1,CSARQDTGGAFF